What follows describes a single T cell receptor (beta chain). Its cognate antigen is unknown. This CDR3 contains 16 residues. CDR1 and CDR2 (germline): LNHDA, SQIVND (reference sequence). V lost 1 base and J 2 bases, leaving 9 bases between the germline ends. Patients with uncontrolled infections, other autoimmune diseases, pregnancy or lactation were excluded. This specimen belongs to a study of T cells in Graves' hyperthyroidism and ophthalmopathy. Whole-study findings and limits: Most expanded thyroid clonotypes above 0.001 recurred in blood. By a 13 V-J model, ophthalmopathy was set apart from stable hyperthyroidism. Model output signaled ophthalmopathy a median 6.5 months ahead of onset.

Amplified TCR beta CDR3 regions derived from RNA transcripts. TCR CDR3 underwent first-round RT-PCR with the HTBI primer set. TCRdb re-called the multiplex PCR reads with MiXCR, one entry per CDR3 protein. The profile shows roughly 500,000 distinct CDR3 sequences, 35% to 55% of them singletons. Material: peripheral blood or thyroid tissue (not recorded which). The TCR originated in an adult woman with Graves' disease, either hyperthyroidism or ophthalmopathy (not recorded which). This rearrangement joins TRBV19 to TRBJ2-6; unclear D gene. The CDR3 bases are TGTGCCAGTAGTATAGCAGGTCCACCTGGGGCCAACGTCCTGACTTTC. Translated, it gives CASSIAGPPGANVLTF. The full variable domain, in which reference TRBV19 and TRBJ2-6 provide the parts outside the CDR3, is DGGITQSPKYLFRKEGQNVTLSCEQNLNHDAMYWYRQDPGQGLRLIYYSQIVNDFQKGDIAEGYSVSREKKESFPLTVTSAQKNPTAFYLCASSIAGPPGANVLTFGAGSRLTVL.